The clone carrying this T cell receptor beta chain showed up many times. Its target is unknown. This entry comes from a study of T cell repertoires in cytomegalovirus infection. Findings of the study overall: Clonotypes of TCR beta that were HLA-C-restricted and CMV-specific dominated the ex vivo response.

Using its own MiXCR run on the reads, TCRdb lists one record per CDR3 protein. The sample contains approximately 730,000 distinct CDR3 sequences, about 29% of which appear only once. Germline CDR1 and CDR2: MNHEY and SMNVEV (reference sequence). This CDR3 is built from 20 residues. The J segment lost 0 bases and the V segment lost 5 bases, leaving 13 bases of the junction unmatched. The receptor was isolated from a human donor in good health (CMV status not recorded). Some clones in this sample may be carry-over from other donors' samples. Sequencing used cultured CD8+ T cells from PBMCs, obtained from culture after CMV antigen stimulation. J is TRBJ2-1 and V is TRBV27; 13 nucleotides align to TRBD2. CDR3 coding DNA: TGTGCCAGCAGTCCCCCCCCGGGACTAGCGGGGATGAGCTCCTACAATGAGCAGTTCTTC. As protein: CASSPPPGLAGMSSYNEQFF.